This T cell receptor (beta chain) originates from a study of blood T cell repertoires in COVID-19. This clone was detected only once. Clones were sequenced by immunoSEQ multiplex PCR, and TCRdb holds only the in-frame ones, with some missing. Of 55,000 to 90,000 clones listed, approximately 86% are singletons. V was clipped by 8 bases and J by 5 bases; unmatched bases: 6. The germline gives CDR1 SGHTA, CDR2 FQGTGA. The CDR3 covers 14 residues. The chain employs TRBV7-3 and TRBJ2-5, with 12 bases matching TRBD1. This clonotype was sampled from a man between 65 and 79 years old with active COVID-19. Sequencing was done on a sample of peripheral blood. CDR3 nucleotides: TGTGCCAGCGGGACAGGGGGCAAGGGGGAGACCCAGTACTTC. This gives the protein CASGTGGKGETQYF.